A selection of T cell receptor beta chains follows, all from one sample in a study of CD8+ T cells in alopecia areata. Sequencing was performed with immunoSEQ multiplex PCR; in TCRdb, only in-frame clones are kept and a portion is missing. Here the sample spans 90,000 to 100,000 clones, 35% to 50% being singletons. The specimen sequenced was CD4+ T cells sorted from blood. The receptors stem from a human donor with alopecia areata. CDR3s leave out the opening cysteine and the closing phenylalanine or tryptophan. Only part of the rows carry a size: once, few, many, or a class if the clone is expanded.

V	size	J	CDR3
TRBV7-2	few	TRBJ2-3	ASSLEAAGGPPQY
TRBV29-1	-	TRBJ2-5	SVLRRTLLRTQY
TRBV6-6	-	TRBJ2-5	ASRPGSRGGLKTQY
TRBV29-1	few	TRBJ2-3	SVRGQGLTDTQY
TRBV11-2	-	TRBJ2-3	ASSLGRHLSTDTQY
TRBV11-2	few	TRBJ1-6	ASSLGVSAISPLH
TRBV29-1	-	TRBJ2-3	SVRPGGGGDTQY
TRBV30	-	TRBJ2-5	AWAQGPLRETQY
TRBV30	-	TRBJ2-5	AWSPAPKNQETQY
TRBV5-6	-	TRBJ2-7	ASSLERDEQY
TRBV30	-	TRBJ1-1	AWSGGGRTEAF
TRBV30	-	TRBJ2-7	AWTVRLTGEQY
TRBV29-1	-	TRBJ2-1	SAGLAGYNEQF
TRBV6-6	-	TRBJ2-7	ASRGEGAGSYEQY
TRBV29-1	-	-	SVASSRDRSYEQY
TRBV9	few	TRBJ1-4	ASSVGGRRNEKLF
TRBV4-2	-	TRBJ1-6	ASSQEGGESPLH
TRBV28	-	TRBJ2-5	ASSASGSPTQY
TRBV30	-	TRBJ1-5	AWNRGISNQPQH
TRBV29-1	-	TRBJ2-1	SVVGQKAYNEQF
TRBV30	-	TRBJ1-1	AWRRLETEAF
TRBV28	once	TRBJ1-2	ASRTGPRNYGYT
TRBV7-8	-	TRBJ2-3	ASSLDRGLGTQY
TRBV2	-	TRBJ1-6	ASSRIGNPSYNSPLH
TRBV6-5	few	TRBJ1-6	ASSEGLNSPLH
TRBV7-2	-	TRBJ2-5	ASSFSGGETQY
TRBV2	few	TRBJ2-4	ASSLGENNIQY